Sequencing of this T cell receptor beta chain was carried out in a study of cytomegalovirus exposure and HLA in healthy donors. Notes on this clone: The antigen is not known. Compared with germline, one end of the junction differs, possibly owing to a read error.

PCR was performed using 60 Vbeta and 13 Jbeta primers. Sequencing used immunoSEQ multiplex PCR; TCRdb keeps in-frame clones, though not all of them. The table shows some 170,000 clones, with 70% to 90% occurring only once. Study conclusions and caveats: A few CMV-associated chains proved CMV antigen-specific in vitro. Sequencing probably produced one cluster of sequence variants that were highly shared.

Germline V gene data show CDR1 as MNHEY and CDR2 as SVGAGI. CDR3 length: 15 amino acids. Source material: PBMCs. The V call is TRBV6-5, the J call TRBJ2-2, with 7 bases fitting TRBD2. The TCR originated in a woman younger than 45 in good health and CMV-seronegative. Here the CDR3 reads CASSYTPGYPREWVF. The DNA of the CDR3 is TGTGCCAGCAGTTATACGCCGGGCTATCCGCGGGAGTGGGTTTTT.